A single T cell receptor beta chain is shown here with its context. Trimming took off 4 bases at V and 7 bases at J, with 11 bases between the two ends. The CDR3 consists of 14 residues. The germline gives CDR1 SGHAT, CDR2 FQNNGV. Original processing methods: It was from reference gene primer amplification that nucleated cell counts were estimated. The table came from immunoSEQ multiplex PCR; TCRdb's copy has only in-frame clones and leaves some out. The V and J calls and the clone size are those of that table, but D and trimming were determined from the DNA. The sample records around 300,000 clones, 85% to 90% being singletons. This sample is part of a study of blood T cell repertoires in COVID-19.

What was sequenced was peripheral blood. The origin of this receptor is a woman aged 40 to 55 with acute or convalescent COVID-19. This chain connects TRBV11-2 to TRBJ1-6; tentative D call: TRBD1 (5 bases). CDR3 in DNA: TGTGCCAGCAGCTACGACGGGGGAAATTCACCCCTCCACTTT. Translating it yields CASSYDGGNSPLHF.